Following are 14 T cell receptor beta chains from one sample sequenced in a study of T cells in tumors after PD-1 blockade. This table comes from immunoSEQ multiplex PCR, and its TCRdb copy is limited to in-frame clones, with some not included. Found here are 45,000 or so clones, roughly 80% of them singletons; the top ten hold over 7.5%. This material consisted of PBMCs, taken before anti-PD-1 therapy. Receptor source: a human donor with advanced basal cell or squamous cell carcinoma (not recorded which).

This rearrangement joins TRBV6-5 to TRBJ2-7; D is perhaps TRBD2 (6 bases). The germline V and J ends were trimmed by 7 bases and 0 bases, with 10 bases remaining between them. The length of the CDR3 is 13 residues. The germline CDR1 and CDR2 sequences are MNHEY and SVGAGI. The CDR3 reads CASTGTYSYEQYF. For the CDR3, the DNA is TGTGCCAGCACGGGGACTTACTCCTACGAGCAGTACTTC.

The J gene is TRBJ2-7, the V gene TRBV5-4; D is tentatively TRBD1 or TRBD2 (5 bases each). The ends were cut back, 0 bases at V and 2 bases at J, with 9 bases in the middle. The CDR3 loop spans 14 amino acids. Germline loops: CDR1 SGHNT, CDR2 YYREEE (reference sequence). The CDR3 bases are TGTGCCAGCAGCTTGGGAGGGGTAACCTACGAGCAGTACTTC. Amino acids: CASSLGGVTYEQYF.

The chain's CDR3 is CASSVEQGNYGYTF. The CDR3 bases are TGTGCCAGCAGCGTAGAGCAGGGTAACTATGGCTACACCTTC. The chain couples TRBV9 to TRBJ1-2, with D perhaps TRBD1 (5 bases). CDR1 is SGDLS and CDR2 is YYNGEE in the germline V gene. The CDR3 length is 14 residues. The V end lost 0 bases, the J end lost 1 base, and 7 bases lay between the germline ends.

The chain employs TRBV6-1 and TRBJ1-5, with a possible D match to TRBD1 (6 bases). Trimming took 0 bases from V and 6 from J, leaving 15 bases between them. CDR1 is MNHNS, CDR2 SASEGT, per germline. The CDR3 spans 16 residues. CDR3 sequence reads: CASSEALQGLGQPQHF. Written as DNA, the CDR3 is TGTGCCAGCAGTGAAGCGCTCCAGGGGTTGGGTCAGCCCCAGCATTTT.

The chain couples TRBV10-3 to TRBJ2-1; D is unclear. The V gene lost 7 bases and the J gene lost 4 bases, with 5 bases spanning the gap. This CDR3 is 11 amino acids long. Germline CDR1 reads ENHRY; CDR2 reads SYGVKD. The CDR3 DNA sequence: TGTGCCATCAAACGATACAATGAGCAGTTCTTC. Translated, it gives CAIKRYNEQFF.

The rearrangement links TRBV5-1 to TRBJ1-1; perhaps TRBD1 as D (5 bases). CDR1 and CDR2 (germline): SGHRS, YFSETQ. The CDR3 has 17 amino acids. The V end lost 2 bases, the J end lost 0 bases, and 17 bases lay between the germline ends. The CDR3 DNA follows: TGCGCCAGCAGCTTATGGGGGACGGCCAGAATGAACACTGAAGCTTTCTTT. This codes for CASSLWGTARMNTEAFF.

This chain connects TRBV5-6 to TRBJ1-2; TRBD1 matches at 7 bases. J gave up 6 bases and V 5 bases, and 4 bases lay outside the gene matches. The CDR3 has 12 residues. Germline V gene sequence: CDR1 SGHDT, CDR2 YYEEEE. The CDR3 coding sequence is TGTGCCAGCAGTCAGGACAGGAATGGCTACACCTTC. It yields the protein CASSQDRNGYTF.

This clone was seen a single time. The chain joins TRBV25-1 to TRBJ2-3, with D maybe TRBD2 (5 bases). Germline CDR1 and CDR2: MGHDK and SYGVNS. This CDR3 has 14 residues. Trimming cost V 2 bases and J 3 bases, with 9 bases left between them. DNA for the CDR3: TGTGCCAGCAGTGAACCGACTATGACAGATACGCAGTATTTT. This translates into CASSEPTMTDTQYF.

The CDR3 loop reads CASSSMTGESGNTIYF. The CDR3 DNA reads TGTGCCAGCAGCTCCATGACAGGGGAATCTGGAAACACCATATATTTT. The chain is built from TRBV6-2 or TRBV6-3 and TRBJ1-3; TRBD1 matches at 8 bases. The CDR3 covers 16 residues. CDR1 and CDR2 from the germline V gene are MNHEY and SVGEGT. V gave up 6 bases and J gave up 1 base; unmatched junction bases: 8.

By share of the sample, this clone is medium-sized. The J gene is TRBJ1-1, the V gene TRBV7-8; 9 bases line up with TRBD1. CDR3 length equals 13 residues. V was pared by 5 bases and J by 11 bases, with 9 bases of the junction left unmatched. The germline CDR1 and CDR2 sequences are SGHVS and FQNEAQ. Written as DNA, the CDR3 is TGTGCCAGCAGCCCCAGGACAGGGGAAGACGCTTTCTTT. Its translation: CASSPRTGEDAFF.

This chain joins TRBV19 and TRBJ1-2; D unclear. Germline loops: CDR1 LNHDA, CDR2 SQIVND (reference sequence). Deletions cut 5 bases from V and 0 bases from J, with 7 bases between. This CDR3 contains 13 residues. The CDR3, as DNA: TGTGCCAGTAGTCCTCAGGCTAACTATGGCTACACCTTC. Encoded protein: CASSPQANYGYTF.

A few counts support this clone. The chain uses TRBV2 and TRBJ1-6, with D hard to call. CDR1 and CDR2 (germline): SNHLY, FYNNEI. The V end lost 1 base, the J end lost 5 bases, and 6 bases lay between the germline ends. The CDR3 covers 14 residues. CDR3 amino acids: CASSEDLDNSPLHF. The CDR3 coding sequence is TGTGCCAGCAGTGAAGATTTGGATAATTCACCCCTCCACTTT.

This clone has a handful of counts. This rearrangement joins TRBV3-1 (or the pseudogene TRBV3-2) to TRBJ2-3; D call uncertain. Trimming took off 4 bases at V and 1 base at J, with 15 bases between the two ends. Germline CDR1 and CDR2: LGHDT and YNNKEL (reference sequence). CDR3 length equals 16 residues. The CDR3 nucleotides read TGTGCCAGCAGCCTAGTTGGAACGGGCGGCACAGATACGCAGTATTTT. This codes for CASSLVGTGGTDTQYF.

Worth noting for this clone: Other DNA sequences from this sample encode an identical CDR3 as well. The rearrangement uses TRBV3-1 (or the pseudogene TRBV3-2) and TRBJ1-1, with 7 bases fitting TRBD1. This CDR3 is 14 amino acids long. The V segment lost 4 bases and the J segment 5 bases; nucleotides outside the gene matches: 7. Germline CDR1 LGHDT, CDR2 YNNKEL (reference sequence). The CDR3 DNA is TGTGCCAGCAGCCCCAGGGGGGCGAGGACTGAAGCTTTCTTT. It translates to CASSPRGARTEAFF.